Each of the 7 T cell receptor beta chains below was sequenced from the same sample in a study of blood T cell repertoires in COVID-19. The assay was immunoSEQ multiplex PCR, and TCRdb's table has in-frame clones only and misses some. The sample includes under 350,000 clones, approximately 90% of them seen just once. The specimen sequenced was peripheral blood. The receptors here all came from a woman aged 25 to 39 with COVID-19, enrolled during active disease.

V is TRBV19 and J is TRBJ1-1; tentatively, D is TRBD1 (5 bases). Trimming cost V 2 bases and J 3 bases, with 16 bases left between them. This CDR3 region has 16 residues. In germline, CDR1 is LNHDA, CDR2 SQIVND (reference sequence). The CDR3 bases are TGTGCCAGTAGTATAATTTATCGTGGGGGGGACACTGAAGCTTTCTTT. Amino acid sequence: CASSIIYRGGDTEAFF.

The chain recombines TRBV28 with TRBJ2-1; D remains unclear. This CDR3 is 10 amino acids long. The V and J ends lost 10 bases and 12 bases respectively, with 13 bases between them. Germline V gives CDR1 MDHEN, CDR2 SYDVKM. The CDR3 loop reads CATGAIGQFF. The CDR3 nucleotides read TGTGCCACCGGAGCCATAGGGCAGTTCTTC.

The chain employs TRBV2 and TRBJ1-2; 7 bases align to TRBD1. J lost 4 bases, V lost 7 bases, and 9 bases had no gene match. The CDR3 is 14 residues long. CDR1 SNHLY and CDR2 FYNNEI come from the germline V gene. DNA of the CDR3: TGTGCCAGCACCGACACAGGGGTGGTCTATGGCTACACCTTC. This encodes CASTDTGVVYGYTF. The entire variable domain, with the rest obtained from reference TRBV2 and TRBJ1-2, is as follows: EPEVTQTPSHQVTQMGQEVILRCVPISNHLYFYWYRQILGQKVEFLVSFYNNEISEKSEIFDDQFSVERPDGSNFTLKIRSTKLEDSAMYFCASTDTGVVYGYTFGSGTRLTVV.

The CDR3, as DNA: TGTGCCAGTAGTCCCCAAGGGGTTTCAGGGAATGAGCAGTTCTTC. This sequence encodes CASSPQGVSGNEQFF. The chain employs TRBV19 and TRBJ2-1; D is possibly TRBD1 (5 bases). The germline V gene encodes CDR1 LNHDA and CDR2 SQIVND (reference sequence). Trimming left V 5 bases short and J 7 bases short, with 18 bases between. The CDR3 consists of 15 residues.

V and J are TRBV11-2 and TRBJ2-6; D remains ambiguous. Trimming pared 7 bases from V and 0 bases from J, leaving 13 bases between. Germline CDR1 and CDR2: SGHAT and FQNNGV. The CDR3 contains 16 residues. The CDR3 region is CASTVLLHSGANVLTF. Here the CDR3 DNA reads TGTGCCAGCACGGTCCTTCTCCACTCTGGGGCCAACGTCCTGACTTTC. The full variable domain, with the rest looked up from reference TRBV11-2 and TRBJ2-6, is EAGVAQSPRYKIIEKRQSVAFWCNPISGHATLYWYQQILGQGPKLLIQFQNNGVVDDSQLPKDRFSAERLKGVDSTLKIQPAKLEDSAVYLCASTVLLHSGANVLTFGAGSRLTVL.

This chain joins TRBV2 and TRBJ2-3, with 7 nucleotides matching TRBD2. CDR3 size: 12 residues. CDR1 is SNHLY and CDR2 is FYNNEI in the germline V gene. V was pared by 4 bases and J by 7 bases, with 2 bases of the junction left unmatched. Here the CDR3 reads CASSGLAHTQYF. For the CDR3, the DNA is TGTGCCAGCAGTGGACTAGCCCATACGCAGTATTTT.

The chain employs TRBV5-5 and TRBJ1-1, with TRBD1 identical over 7 bases. This CDR3 has 14 amino acids. Looked up from germline, CDR1 is SGHKS and CDR2 is YYEKEE (reference sequence). With 4 bases clipped from V and 4 bases from J, the junction kept 7 bases outside the gene matches. CDR3 DNA sequence: TGTGCCAGCAGCAGAGATACAGGGGTCACTGAAGCTTTCTTT. Its translation is CASSRDTGVTEAFF. Drawing the rest from reference TRBV5-5 and TRBJ1-1, the complete variable domain is DAGVTQSPTHLIKTRGQQVTLRCSPISGHKSVSWYQQVLGQGPQFIFQYYEKEERGRGNFPDRFSARQFPNYSSELNVNALLLGDSALYLCASSRDTGVTEAFFGQGTRLTVV.